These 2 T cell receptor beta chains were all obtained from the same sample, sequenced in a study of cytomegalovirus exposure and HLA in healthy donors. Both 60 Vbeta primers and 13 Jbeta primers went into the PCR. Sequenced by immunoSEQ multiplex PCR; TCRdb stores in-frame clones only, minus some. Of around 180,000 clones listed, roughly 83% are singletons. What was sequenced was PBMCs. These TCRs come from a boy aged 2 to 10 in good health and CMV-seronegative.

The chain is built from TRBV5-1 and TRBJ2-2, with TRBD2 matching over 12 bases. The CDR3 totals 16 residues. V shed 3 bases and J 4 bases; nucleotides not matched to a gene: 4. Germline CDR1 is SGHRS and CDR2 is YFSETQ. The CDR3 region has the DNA TGCGCCAGCAGCTCCCCTAGCGGGAGGGTCACCGGGGAGCTGTTTTTT. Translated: CASSSPSGRVTGELFF.

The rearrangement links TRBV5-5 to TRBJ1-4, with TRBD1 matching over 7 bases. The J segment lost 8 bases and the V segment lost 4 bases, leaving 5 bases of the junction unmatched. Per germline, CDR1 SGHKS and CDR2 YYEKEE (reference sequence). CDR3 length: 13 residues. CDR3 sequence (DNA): TGTGCCAGCAGCCAACCCAGGGGGGAAAAACTGTTTTTT. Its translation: CASSQPRGEKLFF.